This is a list of T cell receptor beta chains from one sample in a study of Ad26.COV2.S vaccination and SARS-CoV-2 variants. This table comes from immunoSEQ multiplex PCR, and its TCRdb copy is limited to in-frame clones, with some not included. This table has 440,000 or so clones, 92% appearing once. Sequenced here: peripheral blood, sampled in a trial of Ad26.COV2.S vaccine versus placebo. These receptors were collected from a person between 18 and 60 years old who received the Ad26.COV2.S COVID-19 vaccine or a placebo. The CDR3 runs from the conserved cysteine through the conserved F or W. D genes are given only for firm matches. Size is omitted from some rows. Given values are once, few, many or a class for expanded clones.

j_gene: TRBJ1-2
abundance: .
d_gene: .
v_gene: TRBV21-1
CDR3aa: CASSKRQGAGGYTF
CDR3nt: TGTGCCAGCAGCAAACGACAGGGGGCGGGTGGCTACACCTTC

j_gene: TRBJ1-1
abundance: .
d_gene: .
v_gene: TRBV7-9
CDR3aa: CASSLGTVNTEAFF
CDR3nt: TGTGCCAGCAGCTTAGGGACAGTGAACACTGAAGCTTTCTTT

j_gene: TRBJ2-7
abundance: .
d_gene: .
v_gene: TRBV29-1
CDR3aa: CSVGTPYYEQYF
CDR3nt: TGCAGCGTTGGCACTCCATATTACGAGCAGTACTTC

j_gene: TRBJ2-5
abundance: once
d_gene: .
v_gene: TRBV7-2
CDR3aa: CASSWVQETQYF
CDR3nt: TGTGCCAGCAGCTGGGTACAAGAGACCCAGTACTTC

j_gene: TRBJ2-3
abundance: .
d_gene: .
v_gene: TRBV9
CDR3aa: CASSVAGGGTDTQYF
CDR3nt: TGTGCCAGCAGCGTAGCGGGGGGCGGCACAGATACGCAGTATTTT

j_gene: TRBJ2-7
abundance: .
d_gene: .
v_gene: TRBV5-1
CDR3aa: CASSLADRQEQYF
CDR3nt: TGCGCCAGCAGCTTGGCGGACCGCCAGGAGCAGTACTTC

j_gene: TRBJ1-5
abundance: .
d_gene: TRBD1
v_gene: TRBV4-3
CDR3aa: CASSQDFGTDTGVDQPQHF
CDR3nt: TGCGCCAGCAGCCAAGATTTTGGGACAGACACGGGAGTCGATCAGCCCCAGCATTTT

j_gene: TRBJ2-2
abundance: .
d_gene: .
v_gene: TRBV5-4
CDR3aa: CASSLGSRELFF
CDR3nt: TGTGCCAGCAGCTTGGGTAGTCGGGAGCTGTTTTTT

j_gene: TRBJ1-4
abundance: .
d_gene: .
v_gene: TRBV28
CDR3aa: CASSVGKSEKLFF
CDR3nt: TGTGCCAGTTCGGTGGGTAAGAGTGAAAAACTGTTTTTT

j_gene: TRBJ2-1
abundance: .
d_gene: .
v_gene: TRBV7-9
CDR3aa: CASSLSDEQFF
CDR3nt: TGTGCCAGCAGCTTATCCGATGAGCAGTTCTTC

j_gene: TRBJ2-3
abundance: once
d_gene: .
v_gene: TRBV6-1
CDR3aa: CASSEVWTATDTQYF
CDR3nt: TGTGCCAGCAGTGAAGTTTGGACCGCCACAGATACGCAGTATTTT

j_gene: TRBJ2-5
abundance: .
d_gene: .
v_gene: TRBV9
CDR3aa: CASSPGETQYF
CDR3nt: TGTGCCAGCAGCCCAGGGGAGACCCAGTACTTC

j_gene: TRBJ1-6
abundance: .
d_gene: .
v_gene: TRBV4-1
CDR3aa: CASSQATDSSYNSPLHF
CDR3nt: TGCGCCAGCAGCCAAGCCACCGATAGCTCCTATAATTCACCCCTCCACTTT

j_gene: TRBJ2-3
abundance: .
d_gene: .
v_gene: TRBV5-1
CDR3aa: CASSLNPRDTQYF
CDR3nt: TGCGCCAGCAGCTTGAACCCCCGGGATACGCAGTATTTT

j_gene: TRBJ2-3
abundance: .
d_gene: TRBD2
v_gene: TRBV6-5
CDR3aa: CASSSPAGGTDTQYF
CDR3nt: TGTGCCAGCAGTTCCCCAGCGGGGGGCACAGATACGCAGTATTTT

j_gene: TRBJ1-1
abundance: .
d_gene: .
v_gene: TRBV7-9
CDR3aa: CASSYTLGGRNTEAFF
CDR3nt: TGTGCCAGCAGCTATACATTAGGTGGGCGGAACACTGAAGCTTTCTTT

j_gene: TRBJ2-7
abundance: .
d_gene: .
v_gene: TRBV9
CDR3aa: CASSVEVGPYEQYF
CDR3nt: TGTGCCAGCAGCGTAGAAGTAGGGCCCTACGAGCAGTACTTC

j_gene: TRBJ2-1
abundance: .
d_gene: TRBD2
v_gene: TRBV2
CDR3aa: CASSLSSGGLNEQFF
CDR3nt: TGTGCCAGCAGTCTCTCTAGCGGGGGGCTAAATGAGCAGTTCTTC

j_gene: TRBJ2-1
abundance: .
d_gene: .
v_gene: TRBV21-1
CDR3aa: CASSKGEGQGGNEQFF
CDR3nt: TGTGCCAGCAGCAAAGGAGAGGGACAGGGTGGGAATGAGCAGTTCTTC

j_gene: TRBJ1-1
abundance: .
d_gene: .
v_gene: TRBV4-1
CDR3aa: CASSQEIRGIQENTEAFF
CDR3nt: TGCGCCAGCAGCCAAGAGATTAGGGGTATTCAGGAGAACACTGAAGCTTTCTTT

j_gene: TRBJ2-7
abundance: .
d_gene: .
v_gene: TRBV27
CDR3aa: CASSLNGNGGYEQYF
CDR3nt: TGTGCCAGCAGTTTAAACGGGAACGGGGGATACGAGCAGTACTTC